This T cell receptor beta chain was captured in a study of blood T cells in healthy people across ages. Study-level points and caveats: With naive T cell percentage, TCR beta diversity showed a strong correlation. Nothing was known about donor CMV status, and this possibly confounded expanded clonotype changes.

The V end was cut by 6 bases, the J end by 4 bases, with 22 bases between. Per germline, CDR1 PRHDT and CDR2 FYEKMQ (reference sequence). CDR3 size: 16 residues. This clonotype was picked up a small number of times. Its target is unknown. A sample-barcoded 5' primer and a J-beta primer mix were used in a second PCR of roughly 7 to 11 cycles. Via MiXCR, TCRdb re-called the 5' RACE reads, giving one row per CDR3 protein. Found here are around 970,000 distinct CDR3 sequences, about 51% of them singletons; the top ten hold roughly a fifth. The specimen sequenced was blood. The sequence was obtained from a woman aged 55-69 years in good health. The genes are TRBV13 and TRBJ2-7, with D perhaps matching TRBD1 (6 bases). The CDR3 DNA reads TGTGCCAGCAGTTCATTTGGGGGCTTAACCCAATACGAGCAGTACTTC. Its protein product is CASSSFGGLTQYEQYF. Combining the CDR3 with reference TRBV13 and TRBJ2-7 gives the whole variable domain AAGVIQSPRHLIKEKRETATLKCYPIPRHDTVYWYQQGPGQDPQFLISFYEKMQSDKGSIPDRFSAQQFSDYHSELNMSSLELGDSALYFCASSSFGGLTQYEQYFGPGTRLTVT.